This TCR beta chain was obtained from a study of cytomegalovirus exposure and HLA in healthy donors. This clone was seen a single time. Its antigen is unknown. Primers included in the PCR were 60 Vbeta and 13 Jbeta primers. The table came from immunoSEQ multiplex PCR; TCRdb's copy has only in-frame clones and leaves some out. The sample consists of about 96,000 clones, 77% of them appearing once. The study, taken as a whole, reports: Later analysis identified several of the most significant clusters that appeared linked to common viral pathogens.

Looked up from germline, CDR1 is KGHSH and CDR2 is LQKENI. The CDR3 runs 14 residues. V lost 2 bases and J lost 0, with 7 bases in between. This TCR was recovered from a man aged 50 to 60 in good health and CMV-seropositive. V gene TRBV18 combines with J gene TRBJ2-5; no clear D gene. Source material: PBMCs. CDR3 residues: CASSPKQNQETQYF. CDR3 nucleotide sequence: TGTGCCAGCTCACCAAAACAAAACCAAGAGACCCAGTACTTC.